This TCR beta chain is drawn from a study of cytomegalovirus exposure and HLA in healthy donors. The germline gives CDR1 MNHNY, CDR2 SVGAGI (reference sequence). The CDR3 spans 12 residues. V dropped 8 bases and J dropped 4 bases, with 11 bases sitting between them. The PCR made use of 60 Vbeta and 13 Jbeta primers. Measured with immunoSEQ multiplex PCR; TCRdb has only the in-frame clones, and not every one. The profile shows 250,000 to 350,000 clones, roughly 88% of them singletons. The sequenced sample consisted of PBMCs. This chain joins TRBV6-6 and TRBJ1-2, with a possible D match to TRBD1 (5 bases). The sequence was obtained from a man aged 35-49 years in good health and CMV-seropositive. CDR3 loop: CASWTGGYGYTF. In DNA form, the CDR3 reads TGTGCCAGCTGGACCGGGGGCTATGGCTACACCTTC.